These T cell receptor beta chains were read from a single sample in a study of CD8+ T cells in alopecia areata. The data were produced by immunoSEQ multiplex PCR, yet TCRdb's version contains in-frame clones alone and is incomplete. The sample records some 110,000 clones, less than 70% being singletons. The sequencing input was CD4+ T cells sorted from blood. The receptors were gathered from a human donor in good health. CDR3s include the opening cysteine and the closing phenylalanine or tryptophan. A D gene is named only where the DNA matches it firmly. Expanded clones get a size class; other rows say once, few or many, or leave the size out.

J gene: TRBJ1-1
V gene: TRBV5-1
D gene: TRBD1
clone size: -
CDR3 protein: CASSRQGEGTEAFF
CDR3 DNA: TGCGCCAGCAGCAGACAGGGCGAAGGGACTGAAGCTTTCTTT

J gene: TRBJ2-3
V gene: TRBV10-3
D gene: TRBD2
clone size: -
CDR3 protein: CAIERGGDTDTQYF
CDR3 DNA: TGTGCCATCGAGCGGGGGGGGGACACAGATACGCAGTATTTT

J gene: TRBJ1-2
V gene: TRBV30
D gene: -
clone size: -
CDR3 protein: CAWSAETGGYGYTF
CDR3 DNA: TGTGCCTGGAGTGCCGAAACCGGGGGCTATGGCTACACCTTC

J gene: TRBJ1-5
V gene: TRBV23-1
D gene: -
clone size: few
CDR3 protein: CASRALLSNQPQHF
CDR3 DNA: TGCGCCAGCAGGGCCCTTCTTAGCAATCAGCCCCAGCATTTT

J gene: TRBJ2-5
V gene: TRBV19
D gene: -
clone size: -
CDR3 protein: CASAGIPETQYF
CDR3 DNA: TGTGCCAGTGCTGGGATACCAGAGACCCAGTACTTC

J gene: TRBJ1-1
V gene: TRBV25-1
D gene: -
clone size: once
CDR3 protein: CASSMWMNTEAFF
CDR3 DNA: TGTGCCAGCAGTATGTGGATGAACACTGAAGCTTTCTTT

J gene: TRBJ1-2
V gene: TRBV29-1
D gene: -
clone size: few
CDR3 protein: CSVHGTLYGYTF
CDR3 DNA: TGCAGCGTTCACGGGACCCTATATGGCTACACCTTC

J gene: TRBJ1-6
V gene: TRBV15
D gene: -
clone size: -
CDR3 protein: CATSREGLPLHF
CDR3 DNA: TGTGCCACCAGCAGAGAGGGGTTACCCCTCCACTTT

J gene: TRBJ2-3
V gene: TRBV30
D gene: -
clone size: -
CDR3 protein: CAWSGRLGLARGGSTDTQYF
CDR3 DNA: TGTGCCTGGAGTGGCCGACTTGGTTTGGCGAGGGGGGGCTCCACAGATACGCAGTATTTT

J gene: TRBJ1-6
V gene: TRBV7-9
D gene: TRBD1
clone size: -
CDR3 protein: CASTWAGQGNSPLHF
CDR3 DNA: TGTGCCAGCACCTGGGCTGGACAGGGGAATTCACCCCTCCACTTT

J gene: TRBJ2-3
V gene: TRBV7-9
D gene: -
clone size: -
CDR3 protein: CASRPAFRASTDTQYF
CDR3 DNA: TGTGCCAGCAGGCCAGCTTTTCGAGCAAGCACAGATACGCAGTATTTT

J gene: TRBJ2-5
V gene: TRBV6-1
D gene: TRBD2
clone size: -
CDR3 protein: CASSEDLAGASQETQYF
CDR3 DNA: TGTGCCAGCAGTGAGGACCTAGCGGGGGCCTCCCAAGAGACCCAGTACTTC

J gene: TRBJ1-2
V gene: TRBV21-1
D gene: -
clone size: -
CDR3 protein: CASTQTGRYGYTF
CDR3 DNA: TGTGCCAGCACCCAGACAGGGCGCTATGGCTACACCTTC

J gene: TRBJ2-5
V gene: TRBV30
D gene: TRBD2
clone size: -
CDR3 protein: CAWKGGRGTKTQYF
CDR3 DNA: TGTGCCTGGAAGGGAGGGCGGGGGACGAAGACCCAGTACTTC

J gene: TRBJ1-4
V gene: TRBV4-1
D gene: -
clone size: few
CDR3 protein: CASSPMGGAGEKLFF
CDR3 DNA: TGCGCCAGCAGCCCTATGGGAGGTGCCGGGGAAAAACTGTTTTTT

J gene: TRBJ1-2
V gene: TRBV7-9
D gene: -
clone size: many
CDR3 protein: CASSLAGGEGHGYTF
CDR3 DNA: TGTGCCAGCAGCTTAGCGGGGGGCGAGGGACACGGCTACACCTTC

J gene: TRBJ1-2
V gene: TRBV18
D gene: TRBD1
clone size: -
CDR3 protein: CASSPYRGPILGYTF
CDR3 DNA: TGTGCCAGCTCACCCTACAGGGGGCCGATACTCGGCTACACCTTC

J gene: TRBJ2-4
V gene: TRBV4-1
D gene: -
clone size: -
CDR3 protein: CASSQAGDIAKNIQYF
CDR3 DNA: TGCGCCAGCAGCCAAGCGGGGGATATAGCCAAAAACATTCAGTACTTC

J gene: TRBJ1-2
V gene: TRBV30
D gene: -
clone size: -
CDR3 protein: CAWSVTSSNYGYTF
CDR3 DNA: TGTGCCTGGAGTGTAACGAGTTCTAACTATGGCTACACCTTC

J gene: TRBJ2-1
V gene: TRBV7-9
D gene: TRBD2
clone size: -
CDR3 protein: CASTRTSGGAFGNEQFF
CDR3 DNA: TGTGCCAGCACCCGGACTAGCGGGGGTGCCTTTGGCAATGAGCAGTTCTTC

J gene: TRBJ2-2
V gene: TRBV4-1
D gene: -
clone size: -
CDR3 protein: CASSRGRVVPGELFF
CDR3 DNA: TGCGCCAGCAGCCGGGGCAGGGTAGTTCCCGGGGAGCTGTTTTTT

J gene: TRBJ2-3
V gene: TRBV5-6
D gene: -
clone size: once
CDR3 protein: CASSFWQGTDTQYF
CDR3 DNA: TGTGCCAGCAGCTTCTGGCAAGGCACAGATACGCAGTATTTT